This TCR beta chain was obtained from a study of human T cells and chemical hapten exposure. Study-wide results and limits: Patch test score was positively correlated with the counts of TCRs that had expanded at PT1. Expanded TCRs created a significantly greater count of big CDR3 similarity clusters than controls did.

CDR1 is MNHEY, CDR2 SMNVEV, per germline (reference sequence). The CDR3 sequence is 15 residues long. Trimming removed 3 bases from V and 11 bases from J, with 17 bases in between. This clonotype was counted many times. Antigen: not known. As to time point: patch test 3, about 24 weeks after DPC sensitization. Stated treatment: therapeutic diphenylcyclopropenone sensitization with weekly scalp DPC. TCRdb independently ran MiXCR on the RACE reads; one entry per CDR3 protein. The sample includes approximately 86,000 distinct CDR3 sequences, 11% seen only once; the top ten take about 1%. This specimen was whole blood, taken in connection with sensitization to the hapten diphenylcyclopropenone (DPC). The rearrangement joins TRBV27 to TRBJ1-6, with a tentative D call TRBD1 (5 bases). This TCR was sampled from a woman aged 25 to 39 with alopecia areata. Some clones in this sample may be carry-over from other donors' samples. CDR3 sequence (DNA): TGTGCCAGCAGTTTCGGATCATCGCTAGGGGCACCCCTCCACTTT. It yields the protein CASSFGSSLGAPLHF.